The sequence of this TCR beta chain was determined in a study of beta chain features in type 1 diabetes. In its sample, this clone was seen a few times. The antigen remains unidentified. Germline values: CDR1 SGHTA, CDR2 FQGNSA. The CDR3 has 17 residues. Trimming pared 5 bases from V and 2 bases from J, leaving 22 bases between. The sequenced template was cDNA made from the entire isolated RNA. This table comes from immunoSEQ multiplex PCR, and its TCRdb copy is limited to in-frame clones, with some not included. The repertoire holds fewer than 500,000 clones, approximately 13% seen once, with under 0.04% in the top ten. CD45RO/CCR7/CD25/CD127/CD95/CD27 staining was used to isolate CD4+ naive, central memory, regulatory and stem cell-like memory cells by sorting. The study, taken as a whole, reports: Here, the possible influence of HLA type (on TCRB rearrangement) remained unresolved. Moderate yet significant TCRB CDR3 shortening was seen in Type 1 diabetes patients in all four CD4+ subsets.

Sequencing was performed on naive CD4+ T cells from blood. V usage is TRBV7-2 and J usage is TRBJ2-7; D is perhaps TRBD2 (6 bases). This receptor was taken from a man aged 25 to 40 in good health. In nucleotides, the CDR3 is TGTGCCAGCAGCCTCGTGGGAGGACTACAGGCCCCCTACGAGCAGTACTTC. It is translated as CASSLVGGLQAPYEQYF.